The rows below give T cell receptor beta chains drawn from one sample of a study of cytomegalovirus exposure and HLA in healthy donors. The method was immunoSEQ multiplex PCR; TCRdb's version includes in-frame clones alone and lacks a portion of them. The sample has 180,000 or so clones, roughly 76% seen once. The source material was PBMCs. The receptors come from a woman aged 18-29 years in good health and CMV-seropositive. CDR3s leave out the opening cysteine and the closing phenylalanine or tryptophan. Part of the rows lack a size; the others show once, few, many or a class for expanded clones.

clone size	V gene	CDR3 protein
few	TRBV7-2	ASSPTPGTGVFRQY
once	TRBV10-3	ATNPGQGYYEQY
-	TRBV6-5	ASSRTGAYEQY
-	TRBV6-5	ASRQHSNQPQH
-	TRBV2	ASRERDRVTDTQY
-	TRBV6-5	ASSRPGLLNTEAF
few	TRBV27	ASSQQGLGSEAF
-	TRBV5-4	ASSLETGDEKLF
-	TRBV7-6	ASSRLDRANIYGYT
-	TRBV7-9	SSSPSVRYEQY
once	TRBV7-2	ASSLAFELYEQY
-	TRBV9	ASSPEPGLTPGANVLT
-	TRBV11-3	ASSLGLVSEQF
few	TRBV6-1	ASNDGGTLRETQY
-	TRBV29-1	SVRDIWNSPLH
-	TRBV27	ASSLTGSYEQY
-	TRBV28	ASSPTGGGVYQETQY
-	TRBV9	ASSLGLAGAGRFTDTQY
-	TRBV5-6	ASSPGGSLYNEQF
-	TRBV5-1	ASRARASGGWGSDTQY
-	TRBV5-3	ARSPLGTDGGHEQY
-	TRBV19	ASSFPGELNTEAF
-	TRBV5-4	ASSYRSGKSYNEQF
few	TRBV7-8	ASSLGWRTSGAREQY
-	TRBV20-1	SARPDTEAF
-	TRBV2	ASSGFEGANSYGYT
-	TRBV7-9	ASSWGDRAIYGYT
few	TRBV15	ATSRDRSINSPLH
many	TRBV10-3	AISESGQGVRYEQY
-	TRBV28	ASRAQGYGNTIY
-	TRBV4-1	ASSQAKLGPTGGMNTQY
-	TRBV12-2	ASRSRGRSNYGYT
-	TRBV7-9	ASSITGNDSPLH
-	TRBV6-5	ASSRPGIGQPQH
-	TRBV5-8	ASSLGTLSEEKLF
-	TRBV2	ASGRDRYYNSPLH
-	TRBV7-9	ASSSGQGAGAYGYT
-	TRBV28	ASSLPAREGVYEQY
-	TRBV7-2	ASSLPPLLDADYEQF
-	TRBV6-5	ASSRQGKNSPLH
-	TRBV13	ASSPRTGRGAEAF
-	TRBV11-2	ASSPWRSTEAF
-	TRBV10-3	ATQSRGSDYEQY
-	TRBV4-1	ASATPGQGNSPLH
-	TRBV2	ASRDFRPSYEQY
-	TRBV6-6	ASSYPRGGDEQY
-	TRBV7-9	ASGSRVPF
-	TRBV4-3	ASSQAVNTEAF
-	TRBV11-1	ASSLATQGVTEAF
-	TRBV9	ASKGSGANGLT
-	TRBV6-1	ASSERRFSYSTDTQY
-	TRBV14	ASSPGDSHNSPLH
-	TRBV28	ASTSPAGYYGYT
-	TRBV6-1	ASPGLAGGGDTQY
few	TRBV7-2	ASSPQVAGPLTDTQY
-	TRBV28	ASSGARAATYNEQF
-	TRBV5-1	ASSLGQGINSPLH